The 13 T cell receptor beta chains in this list originate from one sample, sequenced in a study of T cell repertoires and leukemia-associated antigens. What these receptors recognize is not known. TCRdb processed the 5' RACE reads anew with MiXCR; each CDR3 protein has one entry. Here the sample spans 11,000 or so distinct CDR3 sequences, around 40% being singletons. The specimen was CD3+ T cells sorted from blood and cultured. Receptors were obtained from a female donor in good health.

Remarks on this clonotype: A much larger clone is a single base away; this may be a read error. V is TRBV20-1 and J is TRBJ1-1; D possibly corresponds to TRBD1 (5 bases). From germline, CDR1 is DFQATT and CDR2 SNEGSKA (reference sequence). The CDR3 is made up of 11 amino acids. V lost 6 bases, J lost 8 bases, and 13 bases lay in between. This chain's CDR3 is CSADLGGEAFF. The CDR3 DNA sequence: TGCAGTGCGGATCTGGGGGGGGAAGCTTTCTTT.

The rearrangement joins TRBV20-1 to TRBJ1-1; D unresolved. CDR1 is DFQATT and CDR2 is SNEGSKA in the germline V gene (reference sequence). Between the trimmed V and J ends, which lost 0 bases and 9 bases, there was a span of 20 bases. This CDR3 is built from 15 residues. CDR3 sequence: CSARDLMGMGIQAFF. CDR3 nucleotides: TGCAGTGCTAGAGATCTCATGGGAATGGGGATCCAAGCTTTCTTT.

In its sample, this clonotype was seen a few times. The chain couples TRBV20-1 to TRBJ2-3; the D gene could be TRBD1 or TRBD2 (5 bases each). Per the germline V gene, CDR1 is DFQATT and CDR2 is SNEGSKA (reference sequence). V was cut by 0 bases and J by 4 bases, with 11 bases left in between. The CDR3 length is 14 residues. CDR3 in amino acids: CSARDIRGADTQYF. DNA for the CDR3: TGCAGTGCTAGAGATATACGGGGCGCAGATACGCAGTATTTT.

This clonotype has at least ten counts. The chain has TRBV5-1 and TRBJ2-2, with a possible D match to TRBD1 (5 bases). The CDR3 has 15 amino acids. V was clipped by 5 bases and J by 1 base, with 12 bases between them. Germline loops: CDR1 SGHRS, CDR2 YFSETQ. CDR3 sequence reads: CASSFETGNTGELFF. CDR3 DNA: TGCGCCAGCAGTTTTGAAACAGGGAACACCGGGGAGCTGTTTTTT.

This clonotype was observed many times. Just one base apart from a much larger clone, this may be a read error. The rearrangement uses TRBV6-5 and TRBJ1-4, with TRBD1 as a possible D gene (6 bases). The CDR3 loop spans 14 amino acids. In germline, CDR1 is MNHEY, CDR2 SVGAGI. The DNA for the CDR3 is TGTGCCAGCAGGCTCGACAGGCGTAATGAAAAACTGTCTTTT. Protein product: CASRLDRRNEKLSF.

A word on this clonotype: As the CDR3 is not closed by the conserved phenylalanine or tryptophan, this likely results from a read error. The limits of the CDR3 on the DNA are not certain, so only TCRdb's listed CDR3 is given. The rearrangement joins TRBV30 to TRBJ1-1; TRBD1, the D gene given by the table, was not confirmed from the DNA. The CDR3 numbers 17 amino acids, ends counted. Germline-derived CDR1 and CDR2 are GTSNPN and SVGIG (reference sequence). The CDR3 sequence: CAWSKSRQGLMNTEAFL.

The chain joins TRBV6-5 to TRBJ1-6, with 9 bases that match TRBD1. The CDR3 totals 15 residues. Per germline, CDR1 MNHEY and CDR2 SVGAGI. Losses at the gene ends were 6 bases for V and 10 bases for J; bases not matched to a gene: 10. CDR3 DNA sequence: TGTGCCAGCAGCGTGGGACAGGGCAGGGGGTCACCCCTCCACTTT. It specifies CASSVGQGRGSPLHF.

This CDR3 reads CAISSGSRGQTEAFF. CDR3 sequence (DNA): TGTGCCATCAGCAGCGGGAGCAGGGGACAAACTGAAGCTTTCTTT. The V call is TRBV10-3, the J call TRBJ1-1; possibly TRBD1 for D (6 bases). This CDR3 contains 15 residues. Germline V gene lookup returns CDR1 ENHRY and CDR2 SYGVKD. Trimming removed 6 bases from V and 5 bases from J, with 19 bases in between.

Worth noting for this clonotype: The junction shows a germline mismatch at one end, possibly a read error. The chain employs TRBV12-3 or TRBV12-4 and TRBJ2-5, with 11 bases identical to TRBD2. The CDR3 is 16 residues long. CDR3 protein: CASRTSSGRIQEAQYF. CDR3 coding DNA: TGTGCCAGCAGAACCTCTAGCGGGAGGATTCAAGAGGCCCAGTACTTC.

As regards this clonotype: This likely comes from a read error, as the CDR3 has no conserved phenylalanine or tryptophan at its end. The gene calls are TRBV7-9 and TRBJ2-7, with TRBD1 matching 10 bases. The germline CDR1 and CDR2 sequences are SEHNR and FQNEAQ (reference sequence). CDR3 length: 14 amino acids. The CDR3: CACSSGTGVNEQYL. The CDR3 nucleotides read TGTGCCTGCAGCTCCGGGACAGGGGTCAACGAGCAGTACCTC.

The chain joins TRBV11-3 to TRBJ2-2, with 8 bases that match TRBD2. The CDR3 loop spans 16 amino acids. Unmatched junction bases numbered 9, after V lost 5 bases and J lost 4 bases. Per germline, CDR1 SGHNT and CDR2 YENEEA. The CDR3, as DNA: TGTGCCAGCAGCCAAGGAGCGGGAGTGGGCACCGGGGAGCTGTTTTTT. Its protein is CASSQGAGVGTGELFF.

The J gene is TRBJ2-7, the V gene TRBV11-3; the match to TRBD2 covers 8 bases. The length of the CDR3 is 15 residues. Per the germline V gene, CDR1 is SGHNT and CDR2 is YENEEA. The CDR3 region has the DNA TGTCCGACCAGCTTAGGGGGTAGCGGGATGTGGGAGCAGTACTTC. Residues: CPTSLGGSGMWEQYF.

This clonotype was found many times. This rearrangement joins TRBV9 to TRBJ2-1; 9 bases agree with TRBD2. Germline assignment: CDR1 SGDLS and CDR2 YYNGEE. The CDR3 runs 16 residues. V lost 0 bases to trimming and J lost 4 bases; unmatched junction nucleotides: 5. CDR3: CASSVGGSGRYNEQFF. CDR3 nucleotides: TGTGCCAGCAGCGTAGGTGGTAGCGGGAGATACAATGAGCAGTTCTTC.